Presented here are 12 T cell receptor beta chains from one specimen sequenced in a study of cytomegalovirus exposure and HLA in healthy donors. With 60 Vbeta and 13 Jbeta primers, the PCR was carried out. TCRdb keeps only in-frame clones here, not all; method: immunoSEQ multiplex PCR. The table lists around 110,000 clones, 8% to 10% of them singletons, with less than 4% in the top ten. Sequencing input: PBMCs. The receptors were sampled from a man aged 25 to 45 in good health and CMV-seronegative.

The chain uses TRBV28 and TRBJ1-1, with D unclear. The CDR3 extends over 16 amino acids. Trimming cost V 3 bases and J 1 base, with 15 bases left between them. In germline, CDR1 is MDHEN, CDR2 SYDVKM. The CDR3 sequence: CASSLFFGSGNTEAFF. CDR3 nucleotide sequence: TGTGCCAGCAGTTTGTTTTTCGGGTCGGGGAACACTGAAGCTTTCTTT.

The rearrangement uses TRBV6-1 and TRBJ2-3; 9 bases are shared with TRBD2. The trim removed 6 bases at V and 6 bases at J, leaving 10 bases unmatched. The CDR3 is made up of 15 amino acids. CDR1 is MNHNS and CDR2 is SASEGT in the germline V gene. CDR3 in amino acids: CASRIAGARGDTQYF. The CDR3, as DNA: TGTGCCAGCAGGATAGCGGGAGCCAGGGGGGATACGCAGTATTTT.

V usage is TRBV14 and J usage is TRBJ2-7; 7 bases map to TRBD1. The CDR3 spans 14 residues. The V gene end was trimmed by 5 bases and the J gene end by 2 bases; junction bases not matched to a gene: 6. Looked up from germline, CDR1 is SGHDN and CDR2 is FVKESK. CDR3 region: CASSARQGTYEQYF. The DNA for the CDR3 is TGTGCCAGCAGCGCTAGACAGGGAACCTACGAGCAGTACTTC.

This clone was observed a handful of times. The chain employs TRBV27 and TRBJ1-2; TRBD1 matches 8 bases. CDR1 MNHEY and CDR2 SMNVEV come from the germline V gene (reference sequence). The V and J ends lost 7 bases and 6 bases, in that order; junction bases with no gene match: 7. CDR3 length equals 13 residues. Written as DNA, the CDR3 is TGTGCCAGCAACCTAGGGACAGGAGATGGCTACACCTTC. Translation gives CASNLGTGDGYTF.

The V gene is TRBV5-1, the J gene TRBJ2-3; 10 bases map to TRBD2. Unmatched junction bases numbered 12, after V lost 4 bases and J lost 4 bases. Germline assignment: CDR1 SGHRS and CDR2 YFSETQ. CDR3 length: 17 residues. CDR3 DNA sequence: TGCGCCAGCAGCAACGGACTAGCGGCTAAGCCGCCAGATACGCAGTATTTT. Protein sequence: CASSNGLAAKPPDTQYF.

V gene TRBV18 combines with J gene TRBJ1-1, with 10 bases matching TRBD1. The junction had 6 bases not matched to a gene; V was cut back by 3 bases and J by 8 bases. The CDR3 runs 14 residues. Germline values: CDR1 KGHSH, CDR2 LQKENI. DNA of the CDR3: TGTGCCAGCTCACCTCGGGACAGGGGAGGGGAAGCTTTCTTT. It codes for CASSPRDRGGEAFF.

The CDR3 sequence is CASSIGGGSSYEQYF. CDR3 nucleotides: TGTGCCAGTAGTATAGGCGGGGGGAGCTCCTACGAGCAGTACTTC. The genes are TRBV19 and TRBJ2-7, with 8 bases that match TRBD2. There are 15 residues in the CDR3. The germline CDR1 and CDR2 sequences are LNHDA and SQIVND (reference sequence). Trimming took 1 base from V and 0 from J; bases not matched to a gene: 2.

In this sample, this clone turned up a few times. The chain combines TRBV4-1 with TRBJ2-7, with 12 bases identical to TRBD1. With V trimmed by 3 bases and J by 4 bases, 7 bases remained unmatched. In germline, CDR1 is MGHRA, CDR2 YSYEKL. CDR3 length: 16 amino acids. This chain's CDR3 is CASSHSPGQGAYEQYF. DNA of the CDR3: TGCGCCAGCAGCCATAGCCCGGGACAGGGGGCTTACGAGCAGTACTTC.

The gene calls are TRBV27 and TRBJ2-7, with TRBD1 matching over 8 bases. V was clipped by 6 bases and J by 2 bases; unmatched bases: 12. The CDR3 contains 16 residues. Germline CDR1 and CDR2: MNHEY and SMNVEV (reference sequence). CDR3: CASSNGLGQGAYEQYF. CDR3 bases: TGTGCCAGCAGCAACGGATTAGGACAGGGTGCCTACGAGCAGTACTTC.

This clone appeared a few times. CDR3 sequence reads: CASSGQGIYNEQFF. In nucleotides, the CDR3 is TGTGCCAGCAGTGGACAGGGTATCTACAATGAGCAGTTCTTC. The chain joins TRBV2 to TRBJ2-1; 7 bases fit TRBD1. Germline V lookup: CDR1 SNHLY, CDR2 FYNNEI. V was pared by 4 bases and J by 3 bases, with 3 bases of the junction left unmatched. The CDR3 is made up of 14 amino acids.

This clone turned up a few times. The V gene is TRBV27, the J gene TRBJ1-1; no reliable D call. The CDR3 runs to 14 residues. CDR1 and CDR2 (germline): MNHEY, SMNVEV (reference sequence). Trimming shortened V by 6 bases and J by 1 base, and 12 bases separated the two germline ends. Here the CDR3 DNA reads TGTGCCAGCAGGGGGATACGGGGGAACACTGAAGCTTTCTTT. Translated: CASRGIRGNTEAFF.

A few counts support this clone. J is TRBJ1-1 and V is TRBV10-1; TRBD1 aligns across 7 bases. CDR3 size: 13 residues. Trimming removed 6 bases from V and 5 bases from J; junction bases left unmatched: 6. Germline loops: CDR1 WNHNN, CDR2 SYGVQD (reference sequence). CDR3 in amino acids: CASRPQGNTEAFF. The CDR3 DNA is TGCGCCAGCAGACCACAGGGGAATACTGAAGCTTTCTTT.